A single sample is the source of the 2 T cell receptor beta chains below, sequenced in a study of cytomegalovirus exposure and HLA in healthy donors. Both 60 Vbeta primers and 13 Jbeta primers went into the PCR. Libraries were prepared by immunoSEQ multiplex PCR; TCRdb keeps only in-frame clonotypes and omits some of them. The sample holds about 130,000 clones, 81% seen once. The sample comprised PBMCs. The receptors come from a man aged 18 to 35 in good health and CMV-seronegative.

The J gene is TRBJ1-2, the V gene TRBV6-5; no clear D. From germline, CDR1 is MNHEY and CDR2 SVGAGI. Trimming pared 7 bases from V and 8 bases from J, leaving 14 bases between. CDR3 length: 12 amino acids. The chain's CDR3 is CASKLRAGGYTF. CDR3 DNA sequence: TGTGCCAGCAAGTTGAGGGCAGGCGGCTACACCTTC.

The V and J genes are TRBV29-1 and TRBJ2-3; 7 bases line up with TRBD2. The CDR3 runs to 13 residues. V was pared by 4 bases and J by 2 bases, with 3 bases of the junction left unmatched. Germline V CDR1 and CDR2: SQVTM, ANQGSEA. The CDR3 nucleotides are TGCAGCGTTGTGGGGGACTACACAGATACGCAGTATTTT. Protein product: CSVVGDYTDTQYF.